The 30 T cell receptor beta chains reported below all come from one sample, sequenced in a study of cytomegalovirus exposure and HLA in healthy donors. 13 Jbeta primers and 60 Vbeta primers were used for the PCR. The repertoire was sequenced with immunoSEQ multiplex PCR; TCRdb's copy has only in-frame clones and lacks some. The sample lists more than 90,000 clones; roughly 79% were seen once. Sequences were obtained from PBMCs. The receptors were gathered from a man in his thirties or forties in good health and CMV-seronegative.

The V call is TRBV19, the J call TRBJ2-1, with 8 bases aligning to TRBD2. The length of the CDR3 is 15 residues. J lost 4 bases, V lost 6 bases, and 8 bases had no gene match. CDR1 LNHDA and CDR2 SQIVND come from the germline V gene (reference sequence). The CDR3 bases are TGTGCCAGTAGATACCCGGGGGGGCGATACAATGAGCAGTTCTTC. Its protein is CASRYPGGRYNEQFF.

V gene TRBV2 combines with J gene TRBJ1-5, with TRBD1 matching over 8 bases. This CDR3 contains 15 residues. The V segment lost 7 bases and the J segment 0 bases; nucleotides outside the gene matches: 5. Germline V gene lookup returns CDR1 SNHLY and CDR2 FYNNEI. CDR3 sequence: CASKAGGRSNQPQHF. Written as DNA, the CDR3 is TGTGCCAGCAAAGCAGGGGGCCGTAGCAATCAGCCCCAGCATTTT.

This chain uses TRBV6-1 with TRBJ2-1; a possible D gene is TRBD1 (6 bases). Trimming left V 3 bases short and J 5 bases short, with 11 bases between. The V gene's germline CDR1 is MNHNS and CDR2 SASEGT. The CDR3 spans 14 residues. The CDR3 bases are TGTGCCAGCAGTGACTGGACAGACCACAATGAGCAGTTCTTC. Encoded protein: CASSDWTDHNEQFF.

The gene calls are TRBV21-1 and TRBJ2-4; no check of the table's D call, TRBD1, against the DNA was made. TRBV21-1 is assigned pseudogene status. The CDR3 totals 15 residues. CDR3 loop: CASSKVRDPKNIQYF. The CDR3 DNA reads as TGTGCCAGCAGCAAAGTCAGGGATCCCAAAAACATTCAGTACTTC.

The chain has TRBV5-1 and TRBJ1-2; weak D call: TRBD1 (5 bases). The CDR3 is 14 residues long. Per the germline V gene, CDR1 is SGHRS and CDR2 is YFSETQ. V was clipped by 0 bases and J by 5 bases, with 11 bases between them. Here the CDR3 reads CASSLDQGLYGYTF. CDR3 nucleotide sequence: TGCGCCAGCAGCTTGGATCAGGGATTATATGGCTACACCTTC.

This clone was recorded a few times. This chain links TRBV7-3 with TRBJ1-1; 8 nucleotides line up with TRBD1. V shed 5 bases, J shed 0 bases, and the junction held 2 bases outside the gene matches. CDR1 and CDR2 from the germline V gene are SGHTA and FQGTGA. The CDR3 covers 14 residues. CDR3 nucleotide sequence: TGTGCCAGCAGCCAGACAGGGGTGAACACTGAAGCTTTCTTT. This translates into CASSQTGVNTEAFF.

The V call is TRBV19, the J call TRBJ2-1, with a possible D match to TRBD2 (5 bases). The CDR3 covers 13 residues. Germline CDR1 reads LNHDA; CDR2 reads SQIVND (reference sequence). Trimming removed 1 base from V and 7 bases from J, with 8 bases in between. CDR3: CASSIAPGNEQFF. Here the CDR3 DNA reads TGTGCCAGTAGTATAGCCCCGGGGAATGAGCAGTTCTTC.

This clone was counted only a few times. V and J are TRBV6-1 and TRBJ2-7; D possibly corresponds to TRBD1 (5 bases). This CDR3 is 13 amino acids long. V lost 5 bases to trimming and J lost 2 bases, with 10 bases between them. Germline CDR1 reads MNHNS; CDR2 reads SASEGT. The CDR3 DNA reads TGTGCCAGCAGTCTGACAGCCACCTACGAGCAGTACGTC. As protein: CASSLTATYEQYV.

J is TRBJ1-1 and V is TRBV29-1; no clear D. Germline V gene sequence: CDR1 SQVTM, CDR2 ANQGSEA. This CDR3 has 12 amino acids. CDR3 nucleotide sequence: TGCAGTTGGCGGCAGATGAACACTGAAGCTTTCTTT. Residues: CSWRQMNTEAFF.

This clone showed up just a few times. The V and J genes are TRBV27 and TRBJ1-1; D is undetermined. The germline V gene encodes CDR1 MNHEY and CDR2 SMNVEV (reference sequence). The ends were cut back, 2 bases at V and 7 bases at J, with 11 bases in the middle. The CDR3 runs 13 residues. Here the CDR3 DNA reads TGTGCCAGCAGTTTAATCGGGGAAGGTGAAGCTTTCTTT. It yields the protein CASSLIGEGEAFF.

This chain joins TRBV9 and TRBJ2-7; TRBD2 aligns across 8 bases. CDR1 is SGDLS and CDR2 is YYNGEE in the germline V gene. The CDR3 is 14 amino acids. J lost 4 bases, V lost 0 bases, and 3 bases had no gene match. The chain's CDR3 is CASSVGGGGYEQYF. The CDR3 DNA follows: TGTGCCAGCAGCGTAGGAGGCGGGGGGTACGAGCAGTACTTC.

This clone was observed a few times. The V and J genes are TRBV9 and TRBJ1-1; 9 bases map to TRBD1. CDR1 and CDR2 from the germline V gene are SGDLS and YYNGEE. The CDR3 runs 15 residues. V trimming: 0 bases; J trimming: 4 bases; junction bases outside the gene matches: 4. CDR3: CASSVGVTGGTEAFF. In DNA, the CDR3 is TGTGCCAGCAGCGTAGGGGTGACAGGGGGCACTGAAGCTTTCTTT. The entire variable domain, with the rest obtained from reference TRBV9 and TRBJ1-1, is as follows: DSGVTQTPKHLITATGQRVTLRCSPRSGDLSVYWYQQSLDQGLQFLIQYYNGEERAKGNILERFSAQQFPDLHSELNLSSLELGDSALYFCASSVGVTGGTEAFFGQGTRLTVV.

In DNA, the CDR3 is TGTGCCAGCAGCTCAAGACTACAGGGGGCGACTGAAAAACTGTTTTTT. This translates into CASSSRLQGATEKLFF. This sequence joins TRBV11-3 and TRBJ1-4, with TRBD1 identical over 9 bases. The V and J ends lost 4 bases and 7 bases, in that order; junction bases with no gene match: 10. This CDR3 is built from 16 residues. The germline V gene encodes CDR1 SGHNT and CDR2 YENEEA.

The chain links TRBV27 to TRBJ1-2; 11 bases fit TRBD1. The CDR3 consists of 15 residues. Germline lookup yields CDR1 MNHEY and CDR2 SMNVEV (reference sequence). The V segment lost 5 bases and the J segment 7 bases; nucleotides outside the gene matches: 9. The CDR3 sequence is CASSERTGGAGGYTF. DNA of the CDR3: TGTGCCAGCAGTGAGCGGACAGGGGGCGCGGGTGGCTACACCTTC.

V and J are TRBV7-9 and TRBJ1-1, with no clear D. CDR1 is SEHNR, CDR2 FQNEAQ, per germline (reference sequence). This CDR3 has 16 residues. Trimming left V 5 bases short and J 0 bases short, with 16 bases between. The CDR3 DNA follows: TGTGCCAGCAGCCACTCGGGAGGGTTTATGAACACTGAAGCTTTCTTT. It translates to CASSHSGGFMNTEAFF.

This clone was detected only once. This CDR3 fails to terminate in the conserved phenylalanine or tryptophan, so it likely reflects a read error. The chain joins TRBV27 to TRBJ1-1; unclear D gene. The CDR3 consists of 17 residues. In germline, CDR1 is MNHEY, CDR2 SMNVEV (reference sequence). Between the trimmed V and J ends, which lost 3 bases and 1 base, there was a span of 18 bases. CDR3 bases: TGTGCCAGCAGTTTCCGGGTCACGCCTATAAAGAACACTGAAGCTTTCCTT. It specifies CASSFRVTPIKNTEAFL.

The rearrangement links TRBV6-5 to TRBJ1-6; the match to TRBD1 covers 8 bases. From germline, CDR1 is MNHEY and CDR2 SVGAGI. V lost 6 bases to trimming and J lost 7 bases; unmatched junction nucleotides: 8. The CDR3 contains 15 residues. The CDR3 DNA is TGTGCCAGCAGACGTCCGGGACAGGCCAATTCACCCCTCCACTTT. Protein: CASRRPGQANSPLHF.

The rearrangement joins TRBV7-2 to TRBJ1-1; the D gene is possibly TRBD1 (5 bases). CDR1 SGHTA and CDR2 FQGNSA come from the germline V gene. Trimming took off 4 bases at V and 2 bases at J, with 14 bases between the two ends. The CDR3 loop spans 15 amino acids. The CDR3 bases are TGTGCCAGCAGCTCAGGGAGGACATACAACACTGAAGCTTTCTTT. This translates into CASSSGRTYNTEAFF.

The chain joins TRBV9 to TRBJ2-2; tentatively, D is TRBD1 (5 bases). Per germline, CDR1 SGDLS and CDR2 YYNGEE. Trimming pared 2 bases from V and 6 bases from J, leaving 8 bases between. This CDR3 comprises 13 residues. CDR3 amino acids: CASSVDRPGELFF. The CDR3 DNA sequence: TGTGCCAGCAGCGTTGACAGACCCGGGGAGCTGTTTTTT.

The chain joins TRBV6-6 to TRBJ1-6; tentatively, D is TRBD1 (6 bases). The CDR3 loop spans 15 amino acids. The V end lost 4 bases, the J end lost 9 bases, and 16 bases lay between the germline ends. Germline CDR1 and CDR2: MNHNY and SVGAGI (reference sequence). The DNA of the CDR3 is TGTGCCAGCAGTTCCACCGGGACATCAGCTTCACCCCTCCACTTT. Protein sequence: CASSSTGTSASPLHF.

The chain uses TRBV5-1 and TRBJ2-1, with a possible D match to TRBD2 (7 bases). Trimming removed 2 bases from V and 12 bases from J, with 18 bases in between. Germline V CDR1 and CDR2: SGHRS, YFSETQ. This CDR3 has 14 amino acids. The CDR3 DNA follows: TGCGCCAGCAGCTTACAGGGAGGGGGATACGGGCAGTTCTTC. This encodes CASSLQGGGYGQFF. The whole variable domain, filled in from reference TRBV5-1 and TRBJ2-1, reads KAGVTQTPRYLIKTRGQQVTLSCSPISGHRSVSWYQQTPGQGLQFLFEYFSETQRNKGNFPGRFSGRQFSNSRSEMNVSTLELGDSALYLCASSLQGGGYGQFFGPGTRLTVL.

The chain is built from TRBV14 and TRBJ1-2, with D possibly matching TRBD1 (6 bases). The germline V gene encodes CDR1 SGHDN and CDR2 FVKESK. The CDR3 sequence is 15 residues long. Trimming took off 1 base at V and 6 bases at J, with 15 bases between the two ends. The CDR3 region has the DNA TGTGCCAGCAGCCAAGTTGTCGGGGGGGCGCATGGCTACACCTTC. Its protein is CASSQVVGGAHGYTF.

The V and J genes are TRBV2 and TRBJ2-3; D possibly corresponds to TRBD1 (5 bases). The CDR3 sequence is 13 residues long. V lost 8 bases and J lost 4, with 13 bases in between. The germline CDR1 and CDR2 sequences are SNHLY and FYNNEI. The CDR3 reads CASEKTGADTQYF. The CDR3, as DNA: TGTGCCAGCGAAAAAACAGGCGCAGATACGCAGTATTTT.

V is TRBV5-1 and J is TRBJ1-2, with D maybe TRBD1 (6 bases). This CDR3 spans 14 amino acids. Germline-derived CDR1 and CDR2 are SGHRS and YFSETQ. Trimming took off 3 bases at V and 2 bases at J, with 11 bases between the two ends. DNA of the CDR3: TGCGCCAGCAGCTCAGAAACAGGGAACTATGGCTACACCTTC. Translation: CASSSETGNYGYTF.

The chain joins TRBV27 to TRBJ2-1; TRBD1 aligns across 7 bases. Germline CDR1 reads MNHEY; CDR2 reads SMNVEV (reference sequence). V shed 5 bases and J 11 bases; nucleotides not matched to a gene: 6. There are 12 residues in the CDR3. The CDR3: CASSTRGNQQFF. In DNA, the CDR3 is TGTGCCAGCAGTACCAGGGGGAACCAGCAGTTCTTC.

The J gene is TRBJ2-5, the V gene TRBV11-1, with 9 bases aligning to TRBD2. CDR1 and CDR2 (germline): SGHAT, FQDESV (reference sequence). The CDR3 extends over 14 amino acids. The ends lost 3 bases at V and 1 base at J; junction bases unmatched: 0. The CDR3 sequence is CASSFSGGQETQYF. The CDR3 DNA is TGTGCCAGCAGCTTTAGCGGGGGCCAAGAGACCCAGTACTTC.

The V and J genes are TRBV27 and TRBJ2-5; 10 bases match TRBD1. V lost 4 bases to trimming and J lost 5 bases; unmatched junction nucleotides: 7. Germline V lookup: CDR1 MNHEY, CDR2 SMNVEV (reference sequence). The CDR3 has 15 residues. CDR3 sequence: CASSWTGGLWETQYF. The CDR3 nucleotides are TGTGCCAGCAGTTGGACAGGGGGATTGTGGGAGACCCAGTACTTC.

This sequence joins TRBV11-2 and TRBJ1-6, with D possibly being TRBD1 (6 bases). Trimming stripped 0 bases from V and 9 bases from J, with 12 bases between. The germline V gene encodes CDR1 SGHAT and CDR2 FQNNGV. This CDR3 spans 15 amino acids. This CDR3 reads CASSLDQGLVSPLHF. DNA for the CDR3: TGTGCCAGCAGCTTAGACCAGGGGCTTGTTTCACCCCTCCACTTT.

The V call is TRBV2, the J call TRBJ1-2; D is unresolved. Germline assignment: CDR1 SNHLY and CDR2 FYNNEI. The CDR3 totals 13 residues. Trimming took 3 bases from V and 3 from J, leaving 8 bases between them. The DNA for the CDR3 is TGTGCCAGCAGTGACCAGAGGCACTATGGCTACACCTTC. Translation: CASSDQRHYGYTF.

This rearrangement joins TRBV9 to TRBJ2-2; D not resolved. This CDR3 has 14 amino acids. The ends were cut back, 1 base at V and 2 bases at J, with 6 bases in the middle. CDR1 and CDR2 (germline): SGDLS, YYNGEE. DNA of the CDR3: TGTGCCAGCAGCGTATCACTTAACACCGGGGAGCTGTTTTTT. It encodes CASSVSLNTGELFF.